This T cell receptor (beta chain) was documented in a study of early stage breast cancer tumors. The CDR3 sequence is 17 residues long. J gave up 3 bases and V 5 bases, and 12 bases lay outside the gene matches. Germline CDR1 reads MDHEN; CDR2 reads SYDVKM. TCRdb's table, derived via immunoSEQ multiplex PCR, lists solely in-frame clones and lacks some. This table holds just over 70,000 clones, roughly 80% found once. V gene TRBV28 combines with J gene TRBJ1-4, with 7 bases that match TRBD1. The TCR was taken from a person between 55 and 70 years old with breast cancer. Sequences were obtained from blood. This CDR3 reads CASSPPDRSAPNEKLFF. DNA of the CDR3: TGTGCCAGCAGTCCACCGGACAGGAGCGCACCTAATGAAAAACTGTTTTTT.